This TCR beta chain was sequenced in a study of CD8+ T cells in alopecia areata. Looking at the study overall: Patients took tofacitinib for 6 to 18 months, followed by 6 drug-free months. Study-wide results and caveats: Besides other cells, scalp samples also yield sequences of resident alphabeta T cells from normal skin.

In germline, CDR1 is SNHLY, CDR2 FYNNEI. This CDR3 spans 14 amino acids. V was trimmed by 4 bases and J by 4 bases, leaving 8 bases between them. Of note for this clone: Its specificity is unknown.

Sorted out of PBMCs were CD4+ T cells and CD8+ T cells. Sequencing relied on a cDNA template that was reverse transcribed from extracted RNA. TCRdb keeps only in-frame clones here, not all; method: immunoSEQ multiplex PCR. The table has about 180,000 clones, around 60% seen once. The chain combines TRBV2 with TRBJ2-6; D is ambiguous. This material consisted of CD4+ T cells sorted from blood, taken at week 0. The clonotype was recovered from a human donor with alopecia areata. The DNA for the CDR3 is TGTGCCAGCAGTGCCGTAACCGGGGCCAACGTCCTGACTTTC. Translation gives CASSAVTGANVLTF.